Below are 19 T cell receptor beta chains sequenced from a single sample in a study of blood T cells in healthy people across ages. Primed by a sample-barcoded 5' primer and a J-beta primer mix, a second PCR proceeded for 7 to 11 cycles. TCRdb ran MiXCR on the 5' RACE reads and lists one entry per CDR3 protein. The sample lists about 1.1 million distinct CDR3 sequences, around two fifths seen once, with around 12% in the top ten. Sequencing was done on a sample of blood. These receptors came from a man between 18 and 29 years old in good health.

The V and J genes are TRBV4-3 and TRBJ2-3; D is undetermined. The length of the CDR3 is 14 residues. Germline CDR1 and CDR2: LGHNA and YSLEER. Between the trimmed V and J ends, which lost 1 base and 2 bases, there was a span of 7 bases. In nucleotides, the CDR3 is TGCGCCAGCAGCCAAGGTCACAACACAGATACGCAGTATTTT. Translation gives CASSQGHNTDTQYF.

J is TRBJ2-7 and V is TRBV7-9, with D perhaps TRBD2 (7 bases). CDR3 size: 16 residues. V was pared by 2 bases and J by 1 base, with 15 bases between. CDR1 is SEHNR, CDR2 FQNEAQ, per germline (reference sequence). DNA of the CDR3: TGTGCCAGCAGCTTACTTGGGAGGGGGAATTCCTACGAGCAGTACTTC. Its protein product is CASSLLGRGNSYEQYF.

This clonotype was seen repeatedly, ten times or more. The rearrangement joins TRBV5-1 to TRBJ2-5; D not resolved. Trimming took 4 bases from V and 5 from J, leaving 24 bases between them. Germline loops: CDR1 SGHRS, CDR2 YFSETQ. There are 17 residues in the CDR3. CDR3 nucleotide sequence: TGCGCCAGCAGCGTGCGTTCTGACACTATCCAGTGGGAGACCCAGTACTTC. The encoded protein is CASSVRSDTIQWETQYF.

The chain links TRBV3-1 to TRBJ2-1, with D unclear. There are 15 residues in the CDR3. Germline V gene lookup returns CDR1 LGHDT and CDR2 YNNKEL (reference sequence). Trimming pared 6 bases from V and 2 bases from J, leaving 14 bases between. In nucleotides, the CDR3 is TGTGCCAGCAGTCTAACCTGGGAAGCCTACAATGAGCAGTTCTTC. It codes for CASSLTWEAYNEQFF.

This chain connects TRBV24-1 to TRBJ2-2; 8 positions agree with TRBD2. Germline trimming cut 9 bases from V and 3 bases from J; bases unmatched to any gene: 5. Germline CDR1 reads KGHDR; CDR2 reads SFDVKD. CDR3 length: 14 residues. The CDR3 bases are TGTGCCACCTCCGGGGGGGTAGACACCGGGGAGCTGTTTTTT. It translates to CATSGGVDTGELFF.

The rearrangement links TRBV2 to TRBJ2-7, with 8 bases that match TRBD1. V shed 6 bases, J shed 7 bases, and the junction held 14 bases outside the gene matches. The CDR3 is made up of 15 amino acids. Germline loops: CDR1 SNHLY, CDR2 FYNNEI. The CDR3 is CASRDRTGYNNEQYF. The CDR3 coding sequence is TGTGCCAGCAGAGATAGGACAGGGTATAACAATGAGCAGTACTTC.

The chain employs TRBV6-1 and TRBJ1-5, with D possibly matching TRBD1 (6 bases). Germline-derived CDR1 and CDR2 are MNHNS and SASEGT. This CDR3 comprises 14 residues. V lost 8 bases and J lost 4, with 15 bases in between. CDR3 nucleotides: TGTGCCAGCGGTGGACAGCCCTTTAATCAGCCCCAGCATTTT. Its translation: CASGGQPFNQPQHF.

This chain uses TRBV6-1 with TRBJ1-6; tentative D call: TRBD1 (6 bases). The CDR3 is made up of 14 amino acids. V dropped 3 bases and J dropped 10 bases, with 13 bases sitting between them. Germline V gene sequence: CDR1 MNHNS, CDR2 SASEGT. The CDR3 reads CASSDTGAQSPLHF. The CDR3 DNA sequence: TGTGCCAGCAGTGATACGGGGGCACAGTCACCCCTCCACTTT.

This clonotype has more than one count but fewer than ten. The V and J genes are TRBV21-1 and TRBJ2-1; TRBD1, the D gene given by the table, was not confirmed from the DNA. TRBV21-1 is tagged as a pseudogene. The CDR3 sequence is 13 residues long. This CDR3 reads CASSRTGGAEAFF. In DNA form, the CDR3 reads TGTGCCAGCAGCAGAACAGGGGGCGCGGAAGCGTTCTTC.

The chain has TRBV6-1 and TRBJ2-3; 10 bases match TRBD2. The CDR3 runs to 14 residues. V lost 5 bases to trimming and J lost 5 bases; unmatched junction nucleotides: 4. Germline V gives CDR1 MNHNS, CDR2 SASEGT. CDR3 sequence (DNA): TGTGCCAGCAGTATGGGACTAGCGAGAGATACGCAGTATTTT. Residues: CASSMGLARDTQYF.

This clonotype was detected only a few times. The chain couples TRBV20-1 to TRBJ2-1; no clear D gene. CDR1 DFQATT and CDR2 SNEGSKA come from the germline V gene (reference sequence). The CDR3 consists of 12 residues. Between the trimmed V and J ends, which lost 6 bases and 7 bases, there was a span of 13 bases. The CDR3 DNA reads as TGCAGTGCAGAAGCCTCCGGGAATGAGCAGTTCTTC. Protein sequence: CSAEASGNEQFF.

The gene calls are TRBV4-2 and TRBJ2-3; 10 nucleotides line up with TRBD2. V lost 4 bases, J lost 0 bases, and 16 bases stayed unmatched. The CDR3 contains 20 residues. Germline V gene sequence: CDR1 LGHNA, CDR2 YNFKEQ. CDR3 region: CASSLLLAGFSRASTDTQYF. CDR3 DNA: TGTGCCAGCAGCCTCCTACTAGCGGGGTTCTCCAGAGCTAGCACAGATACGCAGTATTTT.

The chain carries TRBV4-1 and TRBJ2-3; D is ambiguous. The V gene lost 0 bases and the J gene lost 0 bases, with 10 bases spanning the gap. The CDR3 is 16 amino acids. Germline V lookup: CDR1 MGHRA, CDR2 YSYEKL. The CDR3 sequence is CASSQEVAASTDTQYF. In DNA form, the CDR3 reads TGCGCCAGCAGCCAAGAAGTGGCGGCCAGCACAGATACGCAGTATTTT.

The chain is built from TRBV14 and TRBJ2-4; D is perhaps TRBD1 (5 bases). The closer fit of TRBJ2-7 to the DNA end suggests the J call may be wrong. CDR3 size: 15 residues. Germline V gives CDR1 SGHDN, CDR2 FVKESK. The CDR3 region has the DNA TGTGCCAGCAGCCAAGATTCCCGCAGGGCCCTCGAGCAGTACTTC. Translating gives CASSQDSRRALEQYF.

Concerning this clonotype: The germline gene is not matched at one end of the junction; a read error may be the cause. The CDR3 reads CAGRGTPGNTQYF. The DNA of the CDR3 is TGTGCCGGCAGGGGGACACCGGGGAATACGCAGTATTTT. This rearrangement joins TRBV2 to TRBJ2-3, with 7 bases lining up with TRBD1. The CDR3 extends over 13 amino acids. Germline V gene lookup returns CDR1 SNHLY and CDR2 FYNNEI.

The V and J genes are TRBV7-6 and TRBJ2-3, with 9 bases lining up with TRBD1. V was clipped by 4 bases and J by 3 bases; unmatched bases: 5. This CDR3 spans 15 amino acids. Germline V gene sequence: CDR1 SGHVS, CDR2 FNYEAQ. Here the CDR3 reads CASSSRDRETDTQYF. The CDR3 DNA reads TGTGCCAGCAGCTCAAGGGACAGGGAAACAGATACGCAGTATTTT.

This clonotype occurred a few times. This chain links TRBV6-2 or TRBV6-3 with TRBJ1-1, with a tentative D call TRBD1 (6 bases). Germline CDR1 is MNHEY and CDR2 is SVGEGT. The CDR3 is 18 residues long. The V gene lost 6 bases and the J gene lost 0 bases, with 23 bases spanning the gap. For the CDR3, the DNA is TGTGCCAGCAGCTACCGGGGGGCCGACAGCTTACTGAACACTGAAGCTTTCTTT. Its translation is CASSYRGADSLLNTEAFF.

The DNA for the CDR3 is TGTGCCAGCTCACTTTCCCCCACGCCTCCCCACGCCGAAGCTTTCTTT. Translated, it gives CASSLSPTPPHAEAFF. The rearrangement joins TRBV18 to TRBJ1-1, with no clear D. Germline V gene sequence: CDR1 KGHSH, CDR2 LQKENI. V lost 4 bases to trimming and J lost 8 bases, with 23 bases between them. This CDR3 contains 16 residues. Based on the CDR3 plus reference TRBV18 and TRBJ1-1, the full variable domain is NAGVMQNPRHLVRRRGQEARLRCSPMKGHSHVYWYRQLPEEGLKFMVYLQKENIIDESGMPKERFSAEFPKEGPSILRIQQVVRGDSAAYFCASSLSPTPPHAEAFFGQGTRLTVV.

This clonotype was found a few times. This sequence joins TRBV20-1 and TRBJ1-6, with 7 bases matching TRBD1. CDR1 DFQATT and CDR2 SNEGSKA come from the germline V gene (reference sequence). CDR3 size: 14 residues. V lost 5 bases to trimming and J lost 10 bases; unmatched junction nucleotides: 11. CDR3 amino acids: CSAVGTVVNSPLHF. CDR3 in DNA: TGCAGTGCTGTCGGGACAGTCGTAAACTCACCCCTCCACTTT.